The 17 T cell receptor beta chains given below trace back to one sample, sequenced in a study of Ad26.COV2.S vaccination and SARS-CoV-2 variants. The data were produced by immunoSEQ multiplex PCR, yet TCRdb's version contains in-frame clones alone and is incomplete. The table has some 460,000 clones, about 88% seen once. Treatment of the sample: some 20 received Ad26.COV2.S at low or high dose, single or two shots; about 5 received placebo; per-sample allocation not given. Sampling happened 63 days after the first vaccine or placebo injection. The source material was peripheral blood, sampled in a trial of Ad26.COV2.S vaccine versus placebo. These receptors were taken from a person aged 18 to 59 who received the Ad26.COV2.S COVID-19 vaccine or a placebo.

This clone was recorded only once. V usage is TRBV5-8 and J usage is TRBJ1-4; TRBD1 might be the D (5 bases). Trimming removed 0 bases at V and 6 bases at J, with 24 bases between. Germline V CDR1 and CDR2: SGHTS, YDEGEE. The CDR3 covers 19 residues. The chain's CDR3 is CASSLGFNTQGLLHEKLFF. The CDR3 bases are TGTGCCAGCAGCTTGGGGTTTAACACGCAGGGTTTACTTCATGAAAAACTGTTTTTT.

The DNA of the CDR3 is TGTGCCAGCAGCCTTACAGGGTCGGCGGTGAACACTGAAGCTTTCTTT. Translating gives CASSLTGSAVNTEAFF. The chain links TRBV5-6 to TRBJ1-1, with a tentative D call TRBD1 (6 bases). CDR1 is SGHDT and CDR2 is YYEEEE in the germline V gene. The CDR3 runs 16 residues. Trimming stripped 4 bases from V and 0 bases from J, with 16 bases between.

V and J are TRBV18 and TRBJ2-3; 9 bases map to TRBD2. This CDR3 comprises 16 residues. CDR1 and CDR2 from the germline V gene are KGHSH and LQKENI. The J segment lost 5 bases and the V segment lost 1 base, leaving 7 bases of the junction unmatched. CDR3 nucleotides: TGTGCCAGCTCACCACGTTCTAGCGGGATTGTAGATACGCAGTATTTT. The encoded protein is CASSPRSSGIVDTQYF. Drawing the rest from reference TRBV18 and TRBJ2-3, the complete variable domain is NAGVMQNPRHLVRRRGQEARLRCSPMKGHSHVYWYRQLPEEGLKFMVYLQKENIIDESGMPKERFSAEFPKEGPSILRIQQVVRGDSAAYFCASSPRSSGIVDTQYFGPGTRLTVL.

The chain joins TRBV5-1 to TRBJ2-5; unclear D gene. Germline V gene lookup returns CDR1 SGHRS and CDR2 YFSETQ. This CDR3 region has 16 residues. Trimming cost V 1 base and J 5 bases, with 18 bases left between them. Written as DNA, the CDR3 is TGCGCCAGCAGCTTGAATAATAGGGATATAGACGAGACCCAGTACTTC. Its protein is CASSLNNRDIDETQYF.

This clone was observed a handful of times. V and J are TRBV5-3 and TRBJ1-5; 7 bases agree with TRBD1. TRBV5-3 is assigned to the ORF class and has an uncertain function. The V and J ends lost 3 bases and 0 bases, in that order; junction bases with no gene match: 9. The CDR3 runs 17 residues. The CDR3 sequence is CARSSIKQGNSNQPQHF. DNA of the CDR3: TGTGCCAGAAGCTCCATTAAACAGGGGAATAGCAATCAGCCCCAGCATTTT.

This sequence joins TRBV6-4 and TRBJ2-3, with D unclear. There are 12 residues in the CDR3. Germline assignment: CDR1 MRHNA and CDR2 SNTAGT. Trimming pared 0 bases from V and 6 bases from J, leaving 4 bases between. The CDR3 DNA sequence: TGTGCCAGCAGTGACTCGTCGGATACGCAGTATTTT. It yields the protein CASSDSSDTQYF.

J is TRBJ1-5 and V is TRBV28; possibly TRBD1 for D (5 bases). Trimming took 3 bases from V and 2 from J, leaving 11 bases between them. Per the germline V gene, CDR1 is MDHEN and CDR2 is SYDVKM. The CDR3 runs to 15 residues. This CDR3 is CASSFWGGGNQPQHF. In DNA, the CDR3 is TGTGCCAGCAGTTTTTGGGGGGGAGGCAATCAGCCCCAGCATTTT.

Turning to this clone: One end of the junction varies from germline; a read error may be responsible. J is TRBJ1-4 and V is TRBV7-9; a weak D match, TRBD1 (5 bases). CDR3 length equals 15 residues. CDR1 and CDR2 from the germline V gene are SEHNR and FQNEAQ (reference sequence). CDR3 coding DNA: TGTGCCAGCAGTTTAGCCGGGACCCGAGGTGAAAAACTGTTTTTT. It yields the protein CASSLAGTRGEKLFF.

The V call is TRBV19, the J call TRBJ2-7; tentatively, D is TRBD1 (6 bases). The germline gives CDR1 LNHDA, CDR2 SQIVND (reference sequence). This CDR3 is built from 15 residues. Trimming stripped 3 bases from V and 3 bases from J, with 15 bases between. The CDR3 region has the DNA TGTGCCAGTAGTATCGCTTCAAACAGGGTCTACGAGCAGTACTTC. Protein sequence: CASSIASNRVYEQYF. The whole variable domain, remainder taken from reference TRBV19 and TRBJ2-7, is DGGITQSPKYLFRKEGQNVTLSCEQNLNHDAMYWYRQDPGQGLRLIYYSQIVNDFQKGDIAEGYSVSREKKESFPLTVTSAQKNPTAFYLCASSIASNRVYEQYFGPGTRLTVT.

This chain connects TRBV14 to TRBJ1-6; a weak D match, TRBD1 (6 bases). The germline gives CDR1 SGHDN, CDR2 FVKESK. The V gene lost 5 bases and the J gene lost 10 bases, with 12 bases spanning the gap. CDR3 length: 13 residues. The CDR3 DNA sequence: TGTGCCAGCAGCGTAAGGACAGCCTCACCCCTCCACTTT. The encoded protein is CASSVRTASPLHF.

This clone was observed once. The chain is built from TRBV18 and TRBJ2-3; 10 bases match TRBD2. Germline V gene data show CDR1 as KGHSH and CDR2 as LQKENI. The CDR3 contains 18 residues. Germline trimming cut 2 bases from V and 6 bases from J; bases unmatched to any gene: 14. The CDR3 DNA is TGTGCCAGCTCACCATATTATCGGAGCGGGGGGGCTTTGGATACGCAGTATTTT. Its protein product is CASSPYYRSGGALDTQYF.

This chain uses TRBV5-1 with TRBJ1-3; D remains ambiguous. CDR1 is SGHRS and CDR2 is YFSETQ in the germline V gene. V was cut by 2 bases and J by 0 bases, with 9 bases left in between. This CDR3 region has 15 residues. This CDR3 reads CASSFRGSSGNTIYF. The CDR3 DNA sequence: TGCGCCAGCAGCTTTCGGGGAAGCTCTGGAAACACCATATATTTT.

J is TRBJ2-1 and V is TRBV7-3, with D maybe TRBD2 (6 bases). Germline assignment: CDR1 SGHTA and CDR2 FQGTGA. The V gene lost 5 bases and the J gene lost 4 bases, with 12 bases spanning the gap. The CDR3 is made up of 14 amino acids. CDR3 coding DNA: TGTGCCAGCAGCACCGGGACTCCTTACAATGAGCAGTTCTTC. Translating gives CASSTGTPYNEQFF.

The genes are TRBV19 and TRBJ1-4; D gene uncertain. V lost 5 bases and J lost 6, with 16 bases in between. Germline loops: CDR1 LNHDA, CDR2 SQIVND (reference sequence). This CDR3 comprises 15 residues. The CDR3 DNA follows: TGTGCCAGTAGTCTCCTCTGGGGTTCTTATGAAAAACTGTTTTTT. Protein: CASSLLWGSYEKLFF.

Points on this clone: This CDR3 is also generated by other DNA sequences in the sample. The rearrangement uses TRBV12-3 or TRBV12-4 and TRBJ2-3, with D hard to call. The CDR3 length is 12 residues. V was clipped by 6 bases and J by 3 bases, with 7 bases between them. The CDR3 region has the DNA TGTGCCAGCAGCCTAGAGACAGATACGCAGTATTTT. Translated: CASSLETDTQYF.

J is TRBJ2-3 and V is TRBV9, with D unresolved. CDR1 is SGDLS, CDR2 YYNGEE, per germline. Trimming stripped 1 base from V and 4 bases from J, with 10 bases between. The CDR3 sequence is 14 residues long. The CDR3, as DNA: TGTGCCAGCAGCGTATTCTTCGGGTCAGATACGCAGTATTTT. This codes for CASSVFFGSDTQYF.

This clone was found a few times. Here the CDR3 reads CASSQVALLPGELFF. CDR3 nucleotides: TGCGCCAGCAGCCAAGTCGCGCTCTTGCCCGGGGAGCTGTTTTTT. The chain combines TRBV4-1 with TRBJ2-2; D uncertain. Germline V gene sequence: CDR1 MGHRA, CDR2 YSYEKL. V was clipped by 1 base and J by 6 bases, with 12 bases between them. The CDR3 sequence is 15 residues long.